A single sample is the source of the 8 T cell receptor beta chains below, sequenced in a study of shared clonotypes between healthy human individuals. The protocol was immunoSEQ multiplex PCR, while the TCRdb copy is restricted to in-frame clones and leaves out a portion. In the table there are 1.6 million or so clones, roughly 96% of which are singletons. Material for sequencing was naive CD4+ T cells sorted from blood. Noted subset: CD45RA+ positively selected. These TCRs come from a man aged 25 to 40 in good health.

Here the CDR3 reads CASSSTGSQNIQYF. The CDR3 DNA sequence: TGTGCCAGCAGTTCGACAGGGTCCCAAAACATTCAGTACTTC. The chain combines TRBV6-5 with TRBJ2-4, with 7 bases that match TRBD1. Germline trimming cut 4 bases from V and 5 bases from J; bases unmatched to any gene: 5. This CDR3 region has 14 residues. Germline V CDR1 and CDR2: MNHEY, SVGAGI.

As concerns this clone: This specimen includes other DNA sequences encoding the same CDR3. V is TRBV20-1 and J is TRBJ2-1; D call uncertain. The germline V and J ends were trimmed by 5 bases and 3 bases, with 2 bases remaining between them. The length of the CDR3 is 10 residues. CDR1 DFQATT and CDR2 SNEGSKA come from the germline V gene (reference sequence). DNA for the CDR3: TGCAGTGCTGACTACAATGAGCAGTTCTTC. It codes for CSADYNEQFF.

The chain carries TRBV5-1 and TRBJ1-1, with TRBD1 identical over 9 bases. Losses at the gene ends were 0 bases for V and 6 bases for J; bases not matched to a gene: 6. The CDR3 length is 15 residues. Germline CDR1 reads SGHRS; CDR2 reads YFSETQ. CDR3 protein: CASSLVRGTGSEAFF. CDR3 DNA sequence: TGCGCCAGCAGCTTGGTTAGGGGGACAGGGTCTGAAGCTTTCTTT.

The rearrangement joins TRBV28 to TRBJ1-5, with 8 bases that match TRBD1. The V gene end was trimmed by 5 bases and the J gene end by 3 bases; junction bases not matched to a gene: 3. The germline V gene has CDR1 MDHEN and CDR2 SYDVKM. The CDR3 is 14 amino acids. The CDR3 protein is CASSGDRYNQPQHF. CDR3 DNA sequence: TGTGCCAGCAGTGGGGACAGGTACAATCAGCCCCAGCATTTT. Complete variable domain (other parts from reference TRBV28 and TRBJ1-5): DVKVTQSSRYLVKRTGEKVFLECVQDMDHENMFWYRQDPGLGLRLIYFSYDVKMKEKGDIPEGYSVSREKKERFSLILESASTNQTSMYLCASSGDRYNQPQHFGDGTRLSIL.

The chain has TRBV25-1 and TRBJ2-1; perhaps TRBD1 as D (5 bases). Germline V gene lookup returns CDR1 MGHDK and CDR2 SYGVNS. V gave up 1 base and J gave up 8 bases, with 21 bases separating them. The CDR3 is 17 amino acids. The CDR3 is CASSESSRARRVHEQFF. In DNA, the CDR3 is TGTGCCAGCAGTGAATCTTCCAGGGCTCGACGTGTGCATGAGCAGTTCTTC.

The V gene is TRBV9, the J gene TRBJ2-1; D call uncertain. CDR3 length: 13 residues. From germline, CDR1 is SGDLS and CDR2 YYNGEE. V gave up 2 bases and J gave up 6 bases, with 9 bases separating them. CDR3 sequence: CASSVGFANEQFF. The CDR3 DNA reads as TGTGCCAGCAGCGTGGGGTTCGCCAATGAGCAGTTCTTC.

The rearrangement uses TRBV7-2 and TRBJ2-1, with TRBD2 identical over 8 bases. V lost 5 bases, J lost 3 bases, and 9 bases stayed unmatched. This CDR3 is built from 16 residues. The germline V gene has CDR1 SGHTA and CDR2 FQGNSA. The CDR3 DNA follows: TGTGCCAGCAGCAGAAGAGCGGGAGATAGCTACAATGAGCAGTTCTTC. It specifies CASSRRAGDSYNEQFF.

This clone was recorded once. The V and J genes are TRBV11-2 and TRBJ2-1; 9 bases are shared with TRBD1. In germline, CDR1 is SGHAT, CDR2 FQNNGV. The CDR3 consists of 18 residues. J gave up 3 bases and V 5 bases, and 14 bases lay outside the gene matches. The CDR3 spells CASSPTAVGTGFYNEQFF. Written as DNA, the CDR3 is TGTGCCAGCAGCCCGACCGCGGTAGGGACAGGGTTCTACAATGAGCAGTTCTTC. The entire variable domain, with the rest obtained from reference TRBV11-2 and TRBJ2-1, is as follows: EAGVAQSPRYKIIEKRQSVAFWCNPISGHATLYWYQQILGQGPKLLIQFQNNGVVDDSQLPKDRFSAERLKGVDSTLKIQPAKLEDSAVYLCASSPTAVGTGFYNEQFFGPGTRLTVL.